This T cell receptor (beta chain) derives from a study of identifying expanded T cells in peripheral blood. Concerning this clone itself: Antigen specificity is unknown.

The study, taken as a whole, reports: Differentially abundant clones: around 1.1 between replicates, approximately 15 at roughly 13 days, approximately 18 at four. Approximately two-week clone count variance significantly increased as total template count grew.

The V gene's germline CDR1 is LNHDA and CDR2 SQIVND (reference sequence). CDR3 size: 15 residues. V was trimmed by 4 bases and J by 4 bases, leaving 13 bases between them. The method was immunoSEQ multiplex PCR; TCRdb's version includes in-frame clones alone and lacks a portion of them. The sample contains tens of thousands of clones, about 91% of which appear only once. During the collection period, no donor immune events like infections were recorded. Material for sequencing was blood. This sequence joins TRBV19 and TRBJ1-4; the D is unclear. The receptor was isolated from a person aged 18 to 75 in good health. CDR3 residues: CASSNTKTFNEKLFF. CDR3 nucleotides: TGTGCCAGTAGTAACACGAAGACATTTAATGAAAAACTGTTTTTT.